This T cell receptor beta chain was sequenced during a study of blood T cell repertoires in COVID-19. Study context: Sample material is recorded as cDNA or gDNA derived from T cells, B-cell-depleted T cells, or PBMCs.

Assay used: immunoSEQ multiplex PCR; TCRdb lists only in-frame clones, some missing. The sample comprises 150,000 to 200,000 clones, less than 85% of which are singletons, and under 8.5% rests with the top ten. There are 15 residues in the CDR3. V lost 4 bases, J lost 1 base, and 13 bases lay in between. CDR1 PRHDT and CDR2 FYEKMQ come from the germline V gene (reference sequence). This TCR was sampled from a human donor in a cohort sampled during active COVID-19. Sequencing was performed on peripheral blood. This sequence joins TRBV13 and TRBJ1-2; possible D gene TRBD1, 6 bases. As DNA, the CDR3 is TGTGCCAGCAGCTCGGTCAGGACAGATAACTATGGCTACACCTTC. Its translation: CASSSVRTDNYGYTF.